This T cell receptor (beta chain) was sequenced during a study of blood T cell repertoires in COVID-19. Study overall: There were acute and convalescent COVID-19 samples, and they came from the United States, Italy and Spain. PBMCs, B-cell-depleted T cells, or T cells provided the cDNA or gDNA that made up the material.

Clones were sequenced by immunoSEQ multiplex PCR, and TCRdb holds only the in-frame ones, with some missing. The sample contains over 90,000 clones, approximately 80% of which appear only once. V lost 1 base and J 1 base, leaving 11 bases between the germline ends. CDR3 length: 15 residues. From germline, CDR1 is SGHAT and CDR2 FQNNGV. The origin of this receptor is a human donor in a cohort sampled during active COVID-19. Sequenced material: peripheral blood. This chain joins TRBV11-2 and TRBJ2-7, with D maybe TRBD2 (6 bases). CDR3 bases: TGTGCCAGCAGCTTAGCCCGCGGGGAGTCCTACGAGCAGTACTTC. Residues: CASSLARGESYEQYF.